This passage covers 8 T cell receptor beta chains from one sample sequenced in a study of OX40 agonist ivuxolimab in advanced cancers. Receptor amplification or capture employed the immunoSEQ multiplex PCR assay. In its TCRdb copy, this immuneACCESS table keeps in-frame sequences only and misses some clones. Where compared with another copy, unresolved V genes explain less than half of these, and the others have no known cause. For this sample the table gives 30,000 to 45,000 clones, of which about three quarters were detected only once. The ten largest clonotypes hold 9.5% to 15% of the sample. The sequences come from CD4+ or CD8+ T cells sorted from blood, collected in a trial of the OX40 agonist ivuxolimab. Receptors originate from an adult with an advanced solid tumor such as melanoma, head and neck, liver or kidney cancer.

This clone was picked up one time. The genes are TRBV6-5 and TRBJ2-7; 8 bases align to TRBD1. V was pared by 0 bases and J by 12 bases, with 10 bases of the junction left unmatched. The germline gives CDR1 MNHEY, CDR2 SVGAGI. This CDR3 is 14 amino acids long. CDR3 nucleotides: TGTGCCAGCAGTTACTCCGTTCAGGGGGCGGATCTGTACTTC. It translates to CASSYSVQGADLYF.

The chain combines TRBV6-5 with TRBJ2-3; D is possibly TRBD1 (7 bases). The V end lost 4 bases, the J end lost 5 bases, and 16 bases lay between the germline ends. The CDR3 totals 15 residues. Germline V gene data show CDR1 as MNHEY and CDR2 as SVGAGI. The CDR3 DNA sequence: TGTGCCAGCAGTTTCACTCAGGGGGGAAAAGATACGCAGTATTTT. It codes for CASSFTQGGKDTQYF.

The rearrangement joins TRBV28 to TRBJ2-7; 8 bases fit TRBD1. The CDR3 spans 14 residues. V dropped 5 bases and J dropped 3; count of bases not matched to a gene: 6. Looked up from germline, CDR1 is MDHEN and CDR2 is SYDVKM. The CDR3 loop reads CASSGDRPLYEQYF. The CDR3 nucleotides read TGTGCCAGCAGTGGGGACAGGCCCCTCTACGAGCAGTACTTC.

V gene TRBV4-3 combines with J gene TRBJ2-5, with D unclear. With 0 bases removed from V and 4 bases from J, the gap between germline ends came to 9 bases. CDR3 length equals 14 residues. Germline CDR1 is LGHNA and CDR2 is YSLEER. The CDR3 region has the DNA TGCGCCAGCAGCCAAGATATTCTGGGAGAGACCCAGTACTTC. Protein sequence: CASSQDILGETQYF.

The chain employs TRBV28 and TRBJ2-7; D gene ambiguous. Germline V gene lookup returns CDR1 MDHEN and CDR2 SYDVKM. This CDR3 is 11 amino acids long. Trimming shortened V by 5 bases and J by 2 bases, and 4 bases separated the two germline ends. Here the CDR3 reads CASSVTYEQYF. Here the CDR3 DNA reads TGTGCCAGCAGTGTTACCTACGAGCAGTACTTC.

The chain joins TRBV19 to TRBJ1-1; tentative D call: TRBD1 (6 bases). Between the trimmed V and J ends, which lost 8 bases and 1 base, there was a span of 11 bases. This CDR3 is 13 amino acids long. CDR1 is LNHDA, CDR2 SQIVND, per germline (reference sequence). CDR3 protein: CASGDRSNTEAFF. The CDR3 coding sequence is TGTGCCAGTGGCGACAGGTCGAACACTGAAGCTTTCTTT.

For the CDR3, the DNA is TGTGCCAGCAGTTCGGGGGGACAGGGGAACACTGAAGCTTTCTTT. This gives the protein CASSSGGQGNTEAFF. The J gene is TRBJ1-1, the V gene TRBV28, with 9 positions matching TRBD1. The V gene end was trimmed by 4 bases and the J gene end by 1 base; junction bases not matched to a gene: 4. CDR3 length equals 15 residues. CDR1 is MDHEN, CDR2 SYDVKM, per germline.

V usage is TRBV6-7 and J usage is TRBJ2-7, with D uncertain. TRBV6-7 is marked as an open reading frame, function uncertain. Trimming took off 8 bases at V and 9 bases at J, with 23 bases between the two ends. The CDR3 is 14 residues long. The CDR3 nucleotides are TGTGCCAGCCTTCCCCCCTTGGTGTCAGGTGGGCAGTACTTC. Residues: CASLPPLVSGGQYF.